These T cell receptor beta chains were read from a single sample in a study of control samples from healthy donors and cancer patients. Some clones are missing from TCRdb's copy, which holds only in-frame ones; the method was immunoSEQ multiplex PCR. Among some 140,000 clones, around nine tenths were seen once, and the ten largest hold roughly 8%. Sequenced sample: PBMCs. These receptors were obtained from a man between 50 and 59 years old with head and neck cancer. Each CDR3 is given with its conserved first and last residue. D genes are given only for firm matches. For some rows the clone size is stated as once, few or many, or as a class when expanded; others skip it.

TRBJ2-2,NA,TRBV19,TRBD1,CASSSQGTGELFF,TGTGCCAGTAGTTCACAGGGGACCGGGGAGCTGTTTTTT
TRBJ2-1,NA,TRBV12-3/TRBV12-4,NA,CASSHYMSEQFF,TGTGCCAGCAGTCACTACATGAGTGAGCAGTTCTTC
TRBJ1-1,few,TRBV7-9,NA,CAGGGTGTEAFF,TGTGCCGGGGGAGGTACTGGGACTGAAGCTTTCTTT
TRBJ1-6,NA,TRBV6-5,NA,CASSYSVGTRNSPLHF,TGTGCCAGCAGTTACTCGGTAGGGACCCGAAATTCACCCCTCCACTTT
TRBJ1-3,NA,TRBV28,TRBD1,CASRTGTGGNTIYF,TGTGCCAGCAGGACTGGGACAGGGGGAAACACCATATATTTT
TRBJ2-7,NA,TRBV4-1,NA,CASSHDEGSYEQYF,TGCGCCAGCAGCCACGACGAGGGGTCCTACGAGCAGTACTTC
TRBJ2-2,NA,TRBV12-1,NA,CASSTAGTVNTGELFF,TGTGCCAGCAGCACGGCCGGGACGGTGAACACCGGGGAGCTGTTTTTT
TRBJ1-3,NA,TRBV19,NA,CAPLCPLVLSGNTIYF,TGTGCTCCCCTCTGTCCCCTGGTTCTCTCTGGAAACACCATATATTTT
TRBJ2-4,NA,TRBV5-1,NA,CASSIDGTPENIQYF,TGCGCCAGCAGCATCGACGGGACACCTGAAAACATTCAGTACTTC
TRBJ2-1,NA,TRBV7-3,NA,CASSLTSNNEQFF,TGTGCCAGCAGCCTGACTAGTAACAATGAGCAGTTCTTC
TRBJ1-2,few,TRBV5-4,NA,CASSLDLEAYGYTF,TGTGCCAGCAGCTTGGACTTAGAGGCTTATGGCTACACCTTC
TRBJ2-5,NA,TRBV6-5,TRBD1,CASSYGDRGETQYF,TGTGCCAGCAGTTACGGAGACAGGGGAGAGACCCAGTACTTC
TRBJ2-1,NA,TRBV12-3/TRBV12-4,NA,CASSPRAADEQFF,TGTGCCAGCAGCCCTAGAGCGGCGGATGAGCAGTTCTTC
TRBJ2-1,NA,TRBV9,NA,CASSVVGGSFYNEQFF,TGTGCCAGCAGCGTAGTAGGTGGCAGCTTCTACAATGAGCAGTTCTTC
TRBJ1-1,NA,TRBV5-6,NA,CASSLDFTEAFF,TGTGCCAGCAGCTTGGATTTCACTGAAGCTTTCTTT
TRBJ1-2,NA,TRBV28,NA,CASSLSVPGYTF,TGTGCCAGCAGTTTAAGTGTTCCGGGCTACACCTTC
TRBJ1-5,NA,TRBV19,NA,CASSIVPGLGNQPQHF,TGTGCCAGTAGTATAGTCCCAGGGTTGGGAAATCAGCCCCAGCATTTT
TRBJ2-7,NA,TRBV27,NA,CASSFADYPLGEQYF,TGTGCCAGCAGTTTTGCCGACTACCCCCTTGGCGAGCAGTACTTC
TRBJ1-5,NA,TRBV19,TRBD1,CASSPNVRGLSNQPQHF,TGTGCCAGTAGTCCCAACGTTAGGGGGCTGAGCAATCAGCCCCAGCATTTT
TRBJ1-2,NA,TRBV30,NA,CAWSATYRVGYTF,TGTGCCTGGAGTGCGACATACAGGGTCGGCTACACCTTC
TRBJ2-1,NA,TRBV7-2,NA,CASSLYESYNEQFF,TGTGCCAGCAGCTTATACGAATCCTACAATGAGCAGTTCTTC
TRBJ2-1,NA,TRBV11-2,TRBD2,CASSSPATSGSGGEQFF,TGTGCCAGCAGCTCGCCCGCAACTAGCGGGAGCGGTGGTGAGCAGTTCTTC
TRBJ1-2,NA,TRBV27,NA,CASSYAGAGYTF,TGTGCCAGCAGTTATGCAGGGGCCGGCTACACCTTC
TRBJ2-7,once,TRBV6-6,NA,CASTPGLSYEQYF,TGTGCCAGCACTCCAGGGCTTTCCTACGAGCAGTACTTC
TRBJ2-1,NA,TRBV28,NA,CASGIPRGRDNNEQFF,TGTGCCAGCGGAATCCCCCGGGGTCGCGATAACAATGAGCAGTTCTTC
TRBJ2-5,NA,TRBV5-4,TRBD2,CASSLSVRAGSQETQYF,TGTGCCAGCAGCTTGTCGGTTCGAGCGGGAAGCCAAGAGACCCAGTACTTC
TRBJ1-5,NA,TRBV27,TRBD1,CASSSIWTGADNQPQHF,TGTGCCAGCAGTTCGATATGGACAGGGGCCGACAATCAGCCCCAGCATTTT
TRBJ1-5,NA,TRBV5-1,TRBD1,CASSLQGPKPQHF,TGCGCCAGCAGCTTACAGGGGCCTAAGCCCCAGCATTTT
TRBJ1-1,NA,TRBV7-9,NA,CASSLGGREGTEAFF,TGTGCCAGCAGCTTAGGTGGTAGGGAGGGCACTGAAGCTTTCTTT
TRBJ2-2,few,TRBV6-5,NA,CASSYHANTGELFF,TGTGCCAGCAGTTACCACGCGAACACCGGGGAGCTGTTTTTT
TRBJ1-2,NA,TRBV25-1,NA,CASSGDRVGYTF,TGTGCCAGCAGTGGGGACCGCGTTGGCTACACCTTC